This T cell receptor beta chain was observed in a study of blood T cell repertoires in COVID-19 (dated by TCRdb to the early 2020s). Regarding the research as a whole: Collaborator samples came from the United States, Italy and Spain and covered acute and convalescent phases of COVID-19. The prospective study material was composed of cDNA or gDNA derived from T cells, B-cell-depleted T cells, or PBMCs. Where available, HLA class I and class II types were obtained from metadata supplied by the sample provider rather than from assay-based typing. The repertoires were made available in a free public database intended to serve as a resource for research on the immune response to SARS-CoV-2. Subjects who had been exposed to COVID-19, were actively infected with it, or had recovered from it provided the deeply sampled blood TCRbeta repertoires that made up the dataset. The sample metadata nearly always contained a de-identified subject ID, COVID-19 status, age in years and sex. Samples came from the ongoing ImmuneRACE study (first 160 participants) plus 1,254 subjects from 6 global collaborators. Summary of the overall study and its limitations: The amount of clinical and demographic metadata varied by source and participant and was provided uncurated.

The germline V end is reduced by 3 bases and the J end by 5 bases; junction bases left unmatched: 7. Reading from cysteine to phenylalanine, the CDR3 counts 17 amino acids. Only the CDR3 region is kept as DNA, spanning 51 bases read in frame from base 1. Sequences KGHSH (CDR1) and LQKENI (CDR2) are obtained from the germline V gene. TCRbeta CDR3 regions were amplified from genomic DNA using the immunoSEQ Assay, a bias-controlled multiplex PCR. The paper's data handling went like this. Nucleated cell counts per sample were estimated from amplification of reference gene primers within the assay. To quantify the absolute abundance of each unique TCRbeta CDR3 rearrangement, sequence reads were collapsed and filtered. Productive Simpson clonality was computed per sample as the square root of Simpson's diversity index over productive rearrangements. Not all clones reach the TCRdb copy of this immuneACCESS table, which keeps in-frame sequences only. Checked studies attribute under half of the gap to unresolved V genes and leave the rest unexplained. That table is the source of V, J and clone size, and D and trimming were worked out from the DNA. In all, the sample holds about 260,000 clones, and roughly 88% of those were seen once. The ten largest clones represent 2% to 2.5% of the sample.

Of note for this clone: Its antigen has not been determined. No clone much larger than this one lies a single base away; base qualities are absent.

In the prospective study, participants were roughly 18 to 89 years old, resided in about two dozen geographic areas of the United States, and were enrolled through a virtual design. Cohort assignment in the prospective study relied on participant-reported clinical history from a screening survey and a study questionnaire. For ImmuneRACE Cohort 3, a participant was defined as recovered based on two consecutive negative NP/OP PCR tests, clearance by a healthcare professional, or resolution of symptoms. Each participant in the prospective study had whole blood, serum and a nasopharyngeal or oropharyngeal swab collected by mobile phlebotomists. Additional blood draws and questionnaires over an approximately two-month period could optionally be provided by prospective study participants. Before DNA extraction, prospective study blood samples were shipped either frozen or at room temperature.

Sequenced input: PBMCs or T cells enriched from blood (not recorded which). In this chain, TRBV18 is recombined with TRBJ2-2; the central 12 bases match TRBD2. The clonotype comes from a woman in her forties or fifties who had recovered from COVID-19. The DNA reads as follows: TGTGCCAGCTCACCTATCGGACTAGCGGGAAGGACCGGGGAGCTGTTTTTT. Translation gives CASSPIGLAGRTGELFF.